This TCR beta chain stems from a study of blood T cell repertoires in COVID-19. In the study overall: Collection of acute and convalescent COVID-19 samples took place in the United States, Italy and Spain. The cDNA or gDNA used as material had been derived from T cells, B-cell-depleted T cells, or PBMCs.

Trimming cost V 2 bases and J 4 bases; bases outside gene matches: 6. CDR1 and CDR2 (germline): MGHDK, SYGVNS. CDR3 length: 15 residues. Here immunoSEQ multiplex PCR was the method, and the copy in TCRdb shows in-frame clones only, minus some. The table lists about 210,000 clones, approximately 80% of them singletons, with roughly 13% in the top ten. This clone was detected only once. Source material: peripheral blood. The receptor was derived from a human donor in a cohort sampled during active COVID-19. This rearrangement joins TRBV25-1 to TRBJ2-3; 7 bases fit TRBD1. CDR3 sequence reads: CASSEGSQGADTQYF. In DNA, the CDR3 is TGTGCCAGCAGTGAAGGGAGTCAGGGGGCAGATACGCAGTATTTT.